This TCR beta chain was recorded in a study of T-cell reconstitution after alpha-beta-depleted transplantation in children. The library targeted TCRbeta and was prepared with unique molecular identifiers. From the PCR reads, TCRdb called clonotypes with MiXCR, one entry per CDR3 protein. The sample includes 490,000 or so distinct CDR3 sequences, around 12% of them seen just once. CDR3 length: 14 residues. V gave up 6 bases and J gave up 1 base; unmatched junction bases: 6. Germline CDR1 reads DFQATT; CDR2 reads SNEGSKA (reference sequence). This clonotype was picked up many times. V and J are TRBV20-1 and TRBJ2-1; 7 bases map to TRBD2. This TCR derives from a human donor who donated a stem cell graft to a child with combined immunodeficiency. Sample: PBMCs from the stem cell graft donor, taken from the stem cell graft. DNA for the CDR3: TGCAGTGCGCAAGGGACTACGTCCTACAATGAGCAGTTCTTC. It is translated as CSAQGTTSYNEQFF.